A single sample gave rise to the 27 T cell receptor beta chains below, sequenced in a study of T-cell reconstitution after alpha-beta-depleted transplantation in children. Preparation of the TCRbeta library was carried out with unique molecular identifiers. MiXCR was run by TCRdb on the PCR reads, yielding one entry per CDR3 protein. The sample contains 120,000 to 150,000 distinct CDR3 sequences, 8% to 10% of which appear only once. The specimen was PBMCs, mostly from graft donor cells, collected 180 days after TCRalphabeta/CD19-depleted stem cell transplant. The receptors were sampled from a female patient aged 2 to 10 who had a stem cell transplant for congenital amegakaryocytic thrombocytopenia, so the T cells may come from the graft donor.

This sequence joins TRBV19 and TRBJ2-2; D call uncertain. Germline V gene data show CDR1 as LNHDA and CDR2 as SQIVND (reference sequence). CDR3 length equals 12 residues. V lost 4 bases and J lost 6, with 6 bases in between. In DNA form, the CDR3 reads TGTGCCAGTAGTAGGACCCCCGGGGAGCTGTTTTTT. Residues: CASSRTPGELFF.

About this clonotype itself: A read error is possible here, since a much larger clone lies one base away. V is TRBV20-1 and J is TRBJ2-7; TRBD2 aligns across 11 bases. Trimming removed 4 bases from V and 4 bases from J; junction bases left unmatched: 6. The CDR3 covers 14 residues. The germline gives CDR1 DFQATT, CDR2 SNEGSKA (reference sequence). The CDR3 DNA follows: TGCAGTGCTACCCGGCCTAGCGGGAGGTACGAGCAGTACTTC. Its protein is CSATRPSGRYEQYF.

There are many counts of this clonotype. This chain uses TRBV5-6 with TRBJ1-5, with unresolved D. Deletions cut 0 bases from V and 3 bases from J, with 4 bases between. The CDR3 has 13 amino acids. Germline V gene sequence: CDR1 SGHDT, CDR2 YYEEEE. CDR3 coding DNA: TGTGCCAGCAGCTTGGGGTTCAATCAGCCCCAGCATTTT. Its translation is CASSLGFNQPQHF. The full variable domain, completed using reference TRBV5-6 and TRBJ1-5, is DAGVTQSPTHLIKTRGQQVTLRCSPKSGHDTVSWYQQALGQGPQFIFQYYEEEERQRGNFPDRFSGHQFPNYSSELNVNALLLGDSALYLCASSLGFNQPQHFGDGTRLSIL.

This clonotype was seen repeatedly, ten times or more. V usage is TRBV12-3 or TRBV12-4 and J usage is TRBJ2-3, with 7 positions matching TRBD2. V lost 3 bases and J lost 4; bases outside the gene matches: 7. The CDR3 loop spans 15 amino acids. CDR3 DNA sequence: TGTGCCAGCAGTTTTGGGGCGGGAGCCCCAGATACGCAGTATTTT. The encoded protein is CASSFGAGAPDTQYF.

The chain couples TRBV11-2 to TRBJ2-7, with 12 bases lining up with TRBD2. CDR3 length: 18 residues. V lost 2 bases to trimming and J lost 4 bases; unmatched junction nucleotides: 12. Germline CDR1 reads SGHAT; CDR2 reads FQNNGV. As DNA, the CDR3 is TGTGCCAGCAGCTTATGGCGACTAGCGGGAGAAGTCCCTTACGAGCAGTACTTC. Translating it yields CASSLWRLAGEVPYEQYF.

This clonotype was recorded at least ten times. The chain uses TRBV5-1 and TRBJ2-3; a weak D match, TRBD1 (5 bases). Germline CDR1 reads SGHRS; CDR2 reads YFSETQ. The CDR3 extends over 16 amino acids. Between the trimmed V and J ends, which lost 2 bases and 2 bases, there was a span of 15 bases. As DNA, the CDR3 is TGCGCCAGCAGCTTCAGGATTGGACACCTCACAGATACGCAGTATTTT. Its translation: CASSFRIGHLTDTQYF.

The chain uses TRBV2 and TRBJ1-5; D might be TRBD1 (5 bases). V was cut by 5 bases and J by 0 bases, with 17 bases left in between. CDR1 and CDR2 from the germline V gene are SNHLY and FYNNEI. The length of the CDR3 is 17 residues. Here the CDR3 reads CASSSPMWGFSNQPQHF. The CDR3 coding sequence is TGTGCCAGCAGTTCTCCCATGTGGGGGTTTAGCAATCAGCCCCAGCATTTT.

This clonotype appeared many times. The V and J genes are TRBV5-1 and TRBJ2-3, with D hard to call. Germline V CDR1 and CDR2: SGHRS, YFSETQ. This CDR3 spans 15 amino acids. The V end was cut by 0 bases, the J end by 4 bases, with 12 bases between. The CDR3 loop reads CASSLGSVYSDTQYF. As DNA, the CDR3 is TGCGCCAGCAGCTTGGGCTCGGTATACTCAGATACGCAGTATTTT.

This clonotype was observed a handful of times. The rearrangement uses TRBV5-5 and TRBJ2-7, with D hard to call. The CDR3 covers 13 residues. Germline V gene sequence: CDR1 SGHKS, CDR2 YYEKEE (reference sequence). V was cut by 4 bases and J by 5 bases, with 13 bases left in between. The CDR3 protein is CASSNLRSDEQYF. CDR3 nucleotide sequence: TGTGCCAGCAGCAACCTTCGGTCGGACGAGCAGTACTTC.

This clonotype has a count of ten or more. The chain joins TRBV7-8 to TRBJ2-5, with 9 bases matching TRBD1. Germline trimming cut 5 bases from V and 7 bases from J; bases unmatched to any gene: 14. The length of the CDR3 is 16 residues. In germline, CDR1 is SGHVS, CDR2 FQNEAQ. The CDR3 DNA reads TGTGCCAGCAGCCAAGCGAGGGACAGGGTCGTTGGGACCCAGTACTTC. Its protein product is CASSQARDRVVGTQYF.

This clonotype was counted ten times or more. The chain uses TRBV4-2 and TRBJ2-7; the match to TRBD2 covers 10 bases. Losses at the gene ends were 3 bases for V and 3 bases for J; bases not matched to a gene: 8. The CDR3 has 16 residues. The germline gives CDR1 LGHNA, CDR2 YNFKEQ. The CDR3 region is CASSHTSGVLSYEQYF. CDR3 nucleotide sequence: TGTGCCAGCAGCCATACTAGCGGGGTACTAAGCTACGAGCAGTACTTC.

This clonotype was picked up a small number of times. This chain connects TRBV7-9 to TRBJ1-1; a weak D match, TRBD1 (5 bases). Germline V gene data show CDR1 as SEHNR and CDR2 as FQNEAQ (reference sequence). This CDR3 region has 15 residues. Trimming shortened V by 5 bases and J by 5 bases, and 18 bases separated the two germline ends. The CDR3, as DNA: TGTGCCAGCAGCCCCGGGACGGCCCAGAGAACTGAAGCTTTCTTT. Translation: CASSPGTAQRTEAFF.

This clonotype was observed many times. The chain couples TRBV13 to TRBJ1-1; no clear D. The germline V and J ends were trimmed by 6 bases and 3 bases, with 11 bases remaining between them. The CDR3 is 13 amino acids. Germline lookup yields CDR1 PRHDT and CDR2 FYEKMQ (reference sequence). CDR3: CASRGYMDTEAFF. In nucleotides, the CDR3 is TGTGCCAGCAGGGGGTATATGGACACTGAAGCTTTCTTT. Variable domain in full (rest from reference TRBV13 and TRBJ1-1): AAGVIQSPRHLIKEKRETATLKCYPIPRHDTVYWYQQGPGQDPQFLISFYEKMQSDKGSIPDRFSAQQFSDYHSELNMSSLELGDSALYFCASRGYMDTEAFFGQGTRLTVV.

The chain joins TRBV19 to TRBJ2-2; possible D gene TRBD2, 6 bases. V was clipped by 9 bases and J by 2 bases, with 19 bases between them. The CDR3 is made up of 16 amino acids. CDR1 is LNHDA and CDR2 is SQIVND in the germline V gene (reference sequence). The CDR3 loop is CASATKLGLNTGELFF. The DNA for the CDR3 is TGTGCCAGCGCAACTAAGCTGGGACTTAACACCGGGGAGCTGTTTTTT.

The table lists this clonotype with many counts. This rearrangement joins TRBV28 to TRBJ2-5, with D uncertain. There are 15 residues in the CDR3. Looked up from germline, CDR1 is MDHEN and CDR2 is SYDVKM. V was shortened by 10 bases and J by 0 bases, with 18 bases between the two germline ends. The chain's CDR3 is CATNPVLGYQETQYF. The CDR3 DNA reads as TGTGCCACAAACCCAGTCCTCGGGTACCAAGAGACCCAGTACTTC.

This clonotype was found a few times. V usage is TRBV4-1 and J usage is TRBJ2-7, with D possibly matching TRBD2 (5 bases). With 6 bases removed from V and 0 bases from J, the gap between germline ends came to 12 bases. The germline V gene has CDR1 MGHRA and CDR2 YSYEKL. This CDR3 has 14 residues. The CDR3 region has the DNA TGCGCCAGCAGTCCCGGACTCGTCTCCTACGAGCAGTACTTC. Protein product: CASSPGLVSYEQYF.

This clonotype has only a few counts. This CDR3 is CSASPRLAGSRDTQYF. CDR3 nucleotide sequence: TGCAGTGCTAGCCCTCGACTAGCGGGGAGCCGAGATACGCAGTATTTT. The V and J genes are TRBV20-1 and TRBJ2-3, with TRBD2 matching over 11 bases. V shed 3 bases, J shed 5 bases, and the junction held 10 bases outside the gene matches. The germline V gene encodes CDR1 DFQATT and CDR2 SNEGSKA (reference sequence). The CDR3 covers 16 residues.

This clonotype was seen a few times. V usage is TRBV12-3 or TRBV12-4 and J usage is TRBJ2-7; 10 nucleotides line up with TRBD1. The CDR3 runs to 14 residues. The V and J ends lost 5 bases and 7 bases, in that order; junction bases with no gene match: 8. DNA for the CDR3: TGTGCCAGCAGTCATCGACAGGGGGCGTGGGAGCAGTACTTC. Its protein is CASSHRQGAWEQYF.

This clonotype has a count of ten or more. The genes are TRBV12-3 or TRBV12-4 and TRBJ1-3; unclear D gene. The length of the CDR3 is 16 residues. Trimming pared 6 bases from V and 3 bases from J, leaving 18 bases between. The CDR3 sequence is CASRLRARLFGNTIYF. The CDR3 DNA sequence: TGTGCCAGCAGACTAAGGGCTCGGTTATTTGGAAACACCATATATTTT.

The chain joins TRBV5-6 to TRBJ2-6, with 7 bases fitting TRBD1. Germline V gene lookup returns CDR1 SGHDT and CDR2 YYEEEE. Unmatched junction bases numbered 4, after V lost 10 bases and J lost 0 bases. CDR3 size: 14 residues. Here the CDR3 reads CAWGQSSGANVLTF. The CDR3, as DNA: TGTGCCTGGGGACAGAGCTCTGGGGCCAACGTCCTGACTTTC.

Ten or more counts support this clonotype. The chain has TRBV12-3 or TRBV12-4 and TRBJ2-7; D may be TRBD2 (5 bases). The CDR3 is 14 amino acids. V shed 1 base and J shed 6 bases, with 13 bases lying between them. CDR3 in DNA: TGTGCCAGCAGTTTAGGTCTAGGTGGAGGCGAGCAGTACTTC. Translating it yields CASSLGLGGGEQYF.

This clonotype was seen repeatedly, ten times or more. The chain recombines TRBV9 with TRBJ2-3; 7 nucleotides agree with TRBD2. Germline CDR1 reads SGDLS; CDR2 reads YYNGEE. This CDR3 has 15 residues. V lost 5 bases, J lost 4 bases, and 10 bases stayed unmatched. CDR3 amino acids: CASRPTTSLADTQYF. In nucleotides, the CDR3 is TGTGCCAGCAGACCGACGACTAGCTTGGCAGATACGCAGTATTTT.

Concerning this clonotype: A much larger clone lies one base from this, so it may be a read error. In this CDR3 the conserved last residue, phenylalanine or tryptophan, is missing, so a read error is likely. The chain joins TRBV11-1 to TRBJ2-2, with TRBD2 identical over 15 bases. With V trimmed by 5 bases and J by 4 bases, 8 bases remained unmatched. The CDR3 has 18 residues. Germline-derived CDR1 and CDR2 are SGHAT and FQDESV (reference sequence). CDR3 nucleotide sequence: TGTGCCAGCAGCCGTGGACTAGCGGGAGGGCCCGGCACCGGGGAGCTGTTTTTG. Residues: CASSRGLAGGPGTGELFL.

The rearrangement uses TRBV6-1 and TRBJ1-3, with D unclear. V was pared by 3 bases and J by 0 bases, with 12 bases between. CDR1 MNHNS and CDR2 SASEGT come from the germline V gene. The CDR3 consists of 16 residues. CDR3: CASSDPMRSSGNTIYF. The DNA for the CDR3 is TGTGCCAGCAGTGACCCTATGCGATCCTCTGGAAACACCATATATTTT.

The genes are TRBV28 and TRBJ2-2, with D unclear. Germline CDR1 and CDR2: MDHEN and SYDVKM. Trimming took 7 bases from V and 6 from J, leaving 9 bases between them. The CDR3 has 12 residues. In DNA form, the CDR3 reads TGTGCCAGCACAGTTTGGCCCGGGGAGCTGTTTTTT. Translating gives CASTVWPGELFF.

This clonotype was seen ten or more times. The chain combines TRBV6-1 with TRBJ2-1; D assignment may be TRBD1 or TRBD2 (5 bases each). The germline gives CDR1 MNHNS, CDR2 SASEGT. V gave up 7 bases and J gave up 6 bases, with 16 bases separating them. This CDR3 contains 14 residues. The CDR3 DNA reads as TGTGCCAGCAAGAGAGGGGTGAAGGGCAATGAGCAGTTCTTC. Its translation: CASKRGVKGNEQFF.

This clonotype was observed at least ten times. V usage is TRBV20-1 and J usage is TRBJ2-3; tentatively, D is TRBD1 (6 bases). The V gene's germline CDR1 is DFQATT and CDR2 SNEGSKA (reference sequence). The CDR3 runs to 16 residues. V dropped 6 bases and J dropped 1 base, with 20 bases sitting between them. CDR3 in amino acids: CSATLDRIAGTDTQYF. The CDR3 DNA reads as TGCAGTGCCACCTTAGACAGGATCGCAGGCACAGATACGCAGTATTTT.